Sequencing of this TCR beta chain was carried out in a study of immune evolution from preneoplasia to lung adenocarcinoma. As for the study in general: HLA loss of heterozygosity: around 6.5% AIS, about 15% MIA, approximately 31% ADC, none AAH.

Trimming removed 3 bases from V and 3 bases from J, with 12 bases in between. The CDR3 totals 14 residues. Germline loops: CDR1 SGHAT, CDR2 FQNNGV. Premalignant or tumor cells were enriched by macro-dissection after pathologic assessment. TCRdb's copy holds only in-frame clones and misses some; the assay was immunoSEQ multiplex PCR. Of 11,000 to 15,000 clones listed, 65% to 90% are singletons. This clone turned up a few times. Sequenced sample: FFPE lung adenocarcinoma in situ tissue. The V call is TRBV11-2, the J call TRBJ2-7, with D possibly called TRBD1 or TRBD2 (5 bases each). The TCR comes from an older donor with lung adenocarcinoma. CDR3 amino acids: CASSFPGAYYEQYF. DNA of the CDR3: TGTGCCAGCAGCTTCCCCGGGGCGTACTACGAGCAGTACTTC.